Shown below are 27 T cell receptor beta chains from a single sample sequenced in a study of human T cells and chemical hapten exposure. The time point here: patch test 3, about 24 weeks after DPC sensitization. Indicated treatment: therapeutic diphenylcyclopropenone sensitization with weekly scalp DPC. Unfractionated whole blood yielded total RNA. TCRdb redid the calling of the RACE reads with MiXCR, one entry per CDR3 protein. The table lists roughly 38,000 distinct CDR3 sequences, around a tenth of them singletons. The specimen comprised whole blood, sampled in connection with sensitization to the hapten diphenylcyclopropenone (DPC). These receptors all stem from a man over 45 with alopecia areata. Some clones in this sample may be carry-over from other donors' samples.

This sequence joins TRBV3-1 and TRBJ1-3; no clear D. V lost 0 bases, J lost 8 bases, and 8 bases lay in between. Per germline, CDR1 LGHDT and CDR2 YNNKEL (reference sequence). The CDR3 runs 13 residues. As DNA, the CDR3 is TGTGCCAGCAGCCAAGATCCTCGGGACACCATATATTTT. Translated: CASSQDPRDTIYF.

At least ten counts were recorded for this clonotype. The genes are TRBV19 and TRBJ2-7, with D perhaps TRBD2 (5 bases). This CDR3 region has 15 residues. Looked up from germline, CDR1 is LNHDA and CDR2 is SQIVND (reference sequence). V lost 3 bases, J lost 2 bases, and 14 bases lay in between. CDR3 sequence (DNA): TGTGCCAGTAGTATGGAGCGGAGACCTCCCTACGAGCAGTACTTC. Translation gives CASSMERRPPYEQYF.

This clonotype was seen ten or more times. The chain combines TRBV29-1 with TRBJ1-3; weak D call: TRBD1 (5 bases). V lost 7 bases and J lost 0, with 7 bases in between. CDR3 length: 12 amino acids. Germline assignment: CDR1 SQVTM and CDR2 ANQGSEA. Here the CDR3 DNA reads TGCAGCGCTAGGGGCTCTGGAAACACCATATATTTT. This codes for CSARGSGNTIYF.

For this clonotype: One junction end disagrees with the germline gene, perhaps due to a read error. CDR3 DNA sequence: TGTGCCAGCAGCGTGGGACAGAACATCGGGGAGCTGTTTTTT. Translating it yields CASSVGQNIGELFF. The rearrangement uses TRBV6-6 and TRBJ2-2, with TRBD1 identical over 7 bases. This CDR3 spans 14 amino acids. CDR1 is MNHNY and CDR2 is SVGAGI in the germline V gene (reference sequence).

This clonotype was counted many times. This sequence joins TRBV11-1 and TRBJ1-5, with a tentative D call TRBD1 (5 bases). Looked up from germline, CDR1 is SGHAT and CDR2 is FQDESV (reference sequence). Trimming left V 5 bases short and J 4 bases short, with 12 bases between. The CDR3 length is 14 residues. The CDR3 nucleotides are TGTGCCAGCAGCACGGGACCGATTAATCAGCCCCAGCATTTT. As protein: CASSTGPINQPQHF.

This clonotype has a single count. This rearrangement joins TRBV29-1 to TRBJ1-2; perhaps TRBD1 as D (5 bases). This CDR3 has 13 amino acids. Between the trimmed V and J ends, which lost 3 bases and 6 bases, there was a span of 14 bases. Germline V CDR1 and CDR2: SQVTM, ANQGSEA. The CDR3 DNA is TGCAGCGTTGACGGGTGGGGCAAAGATGGCTACACCTTC. Amino acids: CSVDGWGKDGYTF.

This rearrangement joins TRBV7-2 to TRBJ2-1, with TRBD2 matching 11 bases. The ends lost 4 bases at V and 7 bases at J; junction bases unmatched: 6. The CDR3 has 15 amino acids. Germline V gives CDR1 SGHTA, CDR2 FQGNSA. CDR3 protein: CASSSRLAGSNEQFF. The CDR3 nucleotides are TGTGCCAGCAGCTCCAGACTAGCGGGAAGTAATGAGCAGTTCTTC.

Details on this clonotype: A much more abundant neighbour one base away suggests this may be a read error. V usage is TRBV29-1 and J usage is TRBJ2-3; 9 nucleotides match TRBD1. CDR3 length: 14 residues. CDR1 and CDR2 from the germline V gene are SQVTM and ANQGSEA. CDR3 nucleotides: TGCAGCGTTGAAGGGACAGGGGAGGCAGATACGCAGTGTTTT. Translated, it gives CSVEGTGEADTQCF.

By its share, this clonotype is medium-sized. The genes are TRBV25-1 and TRBJ2-5; D is unclear. The length of the CDR3 is 14 residues. V was pared by 4 bases and J by 1 base, with 10 bases between. CDR1 and CDR2 from the germline V gene are MGHDK and SYGVNS. The CDR3 here is CASSGFRFQETQYF. CDR3 bases: TGTGCCAGCAGTGGTTTCCGCTTCCAAGAGACCCAGTACTTC.

The chain has TRBV9 and TRBJ2-1, with a tentative D call TRBD2 (6 bases). Germline CDR1 reads SGDLS; CDR2 reads YYNGEE. CDR3 length equals 18 residues. V shed 0 bases and J shed 2 bases, with 18 bases lying between them. The CDR3 region is CASSVDLASANTYNEQFF. The CDR3 region has the DNA TGTGCCAGCAGCGTAGATCTCGCTAGCGCGAATACCTACAATGAGCAGTTCTTC.

This clonotype has at least ten counts. The chain is built from TRBV25-1 and TRBJ2-5; tentative D call: TRBD2 (5 bases). The germline V and J ends were trimmed by 5 bases and 3 bases, with 10 bases remaining between them. Germline CDR1 is MGHDK and CDR2 is SYGVNS. The CDR3 contains 13 residues. The CDR3 coding sequence is TGTGCCAGCAGTCCGACCGGGGAAGAGACCCAGTACTTC. It encodes CASSPTGEETQYF.

This clonotype has ten or more counts. The chain uses TRBV2 and TRBJ2-1; 8 nucleotides agree with TRBD2. With 7 bases clipped from V and 6 bases from J, the junction kept 11 bases outside the gene matches. CDR3 length equals 15 residues. Germline V lookup: CDR1 SNHLY, CDR2 FYNNEI. The CDR3 loop is CASTFPGLGSNEQFF. The CDR3, as DNA: TGTGCCAGCACCTTCCCGGGACTAGGGAGCAATGAGCAGTTCTTC.

This clonotype has more than one count but fewer than ten. This chain connects TRBV7-8 to TRBJ2-1; unclear D gene. This CDR3 contains 16 residues. The V gene lost 1 base and the J gene lost 3 bases, with 13 bases spanning the gap. Germline V lookup: CDR1 SGHVS, CDR2 FQNEAQ. CDR3 in amino acids: CASSLDTALFYNEQFF. The CDR3 nucleotides read TGTGCCAGCAGCTTAGATACAGCTCTATTCTACAATGAGCAGTTCTTC.

The rearrangement links TRBV12-5 to TRBJ2-7; D ambiguous. The CDR3 totals 13 residues. Germline V gene data show CDR1 as LGHNT and CDR2 as FRNRAP. Deletions cut 6 bases from V and 3 bases from J, with 12 bases between. CDR3 protein: CASGPPNNYEQYF. CDR3 sequence (DNA): TGTGCTAGTGGCCCCCCGAATAACTACGAGCAGTACTTC. Filled out from reference TRBV12-5 and TRBJ2-7, the complete variable domain reads DARVTQTPRHKVTEMGQEVTMRCQPILGHNTVFWYRQTMMQGLELLAYFRNRAPLDDSGMPKDRFSAEMPDATLATLKIQPSEPRDSAVYFCASGPPNNYEQYFGPGTRLTVT.

This clonotype has ten or more counts. CDR3 sequence reads: CASSIWGQGSNQPQHF. DNA for the CDR3: TGTGCCAGTAGTATTTGGGGCCAGGGTAGCAATCAGCCCCAGCATTTT. The chain carries TRBV19 and TRBJ1-5; D is possibly TRBD1 (5 bases). V shed 3 bases and J shed 0 bases, with 12 bases lying between them. Per the germline V gene, CDR1 is LNHDA and CDR2 is SQIVND (reference sequence). This CDR3 comprises 16 residues.

In this sample, this clonotype turned up many times. The J gene is TRBJ2-1, the V gene TRBV28; a weak D match, TRBD1 (5 bases). Between the trimmed V and J ends, which lost 6 bases and 6 bases, there was a span of 15 bases. The CDR3 has 14 amino acids. Germline V gives CDR1 MDHEN, CDR2 SYDVKM. The CDR3 nucleotides read TGTGCCAGCAGCCCGTTGGACACCCTCAATGAGCAGTTCTTC. Protein: CASSPLDTLNEQFF.

This clonotype has more than one count but fewer than ten. The chain employs TRBV5-1 and TRBJ2-2; D remains ambiguous. V gave up 0 bases and J gave up 11 bases, with 8 bases separating them. This CDR3 is built from 12 residues. The germline V gene has CDR1 SGHRS and CDR2 YFSETQ. The CDR3 coding sequence is TGCGCCAGCAGCTTGGAGGTTACTGAGCTGTTTTTT. Its translation is CASSLEVTELFF.

This clonotype appeared many times. The chain combines TRBV3-1 with TRBJ2-3; either TRBD1 or TRBD2 may supply D (5 bases each). Germline values: CDR1 LGHDT, CDR2 YNNKEL (reference sequence). The CDR3 totals 13 residues. V gave up 4 bases and J gave up 4 bases, with 9 bases separating them. CDR3 region: CASSRMGADTQYF. Written as DNA, the CDR3 is TGTGCCAGCAGCCGCATGGGGGCAGATACGCAGTATTTT.

Ten or more counts support this clonotype. V gene TRBV7-3 combines with J gene TRBJ2-3; possible D gene TRBD1, 5 bases. The germline gives CDR1 SGHTA, CDR2 FQGTGA. Between the trimmed V and J ends, which lost 6 bases and 5 bases, there was a span of 15 bases. This CDR3 contains 14 residues. Here the CDR3 DNA reads TGTGCCAGCAGTTCCCAGGGTGAGATAGATACGCAGTATTTT. Translated, it gives CASSSQGEIDTQYF.

The gene calls are TRBV28 and TRBJ2-1; D possibly corresponds to TRBD2 (5 bases). Trimming removed 5 bases from V and 5 bases from J, with 10 bases in between. The CDR3 length is 13 residues. Germline CDR1 and CDR2: MDHEN and SYDVKM. The CDR3 DNA follows: TGTGCCAGCAGTAAGACGGGGAACAATGAGCAGTTCTTC. This codes for CASSKTGNNEQFF. Full variable domain (remainder filled in from reference TRBV28 and TRBJ2-1): DVKVTQSSRYLVKRTGEKVFLECVQDMDHENMFWYRQDPGLGLRLIYFSYDVKMKEKGDIPEGYSVSREKKERFSLILESASTNQTSMYLCASSKTGNNEQFFGPGTRLTVL.

The chain combines TRBV12-2 with TRBJ2-7; the DNA was not used to check the table's D call, TRBD1. TRBV12-2 is a listed pseudogene. This CDR3 is built from 16 residues. As DNA, the CDR3 is TGTGCAAGTCGCTTACGTGGCGGGACAGACAACTACGAGCAGTACTTC. The encoded protein is CASRLRGGTDNYEQYF.

This clonotype was detected ten times or more. The chain uses TRBV27 and TRBJ1-5, with D uncertain. Germline V lookup: CDR1 MNHEY, CDR2 SMNVEV (reference sequence). This CDR3 has 15 residues. V was shortened by 7 bases and J by 5 bases, with 18 bases between the two germline ends. CDR3: CASKKTASGYQPQHF. CDR3 bases: TGTGCCAGCAAAAAGACGGCGAGCGGCTATCAGCCCCAGCATTTT.

The chain employs TRBV12-5 and TRBJ2-5, with D possibly matching TRBD2 (6 bases). Trimming shortened V by 3 bases and J by 5 bases, and 13 bases separated the two germline ends. The CDR3 spans 14 residues. The germline V gene encodes CDR1 LGHNT and CDR2 FRNRAP. The CDR3 region has the DNA TGTGCTAGTGGTTTACGGGGGAATGCGGAGACCCAGTACTTC. Protein: CASGLRGNAETQYF.

This clonotype was found many times. The V and J genes are TRBV6-5 and TRBJ2-7, with 13 bases identical to TRBD2. The CDR3 runs to 16 residues. V shed 1 base, J shed 6 bases, and the junction held 6 bases outside the gene matches. CDR1 is MNHEY and CDR2 is SVGAGI in the germline V gene. The CDR3 loop reads CASSYLPTSGRFEQYF. The DNA of the CDR3 is TGTGCCAGCAGTTACTTGCCGACTAGCGGGAGGTTCGAGCAGTACTTC.

This clonotype was detected only a few times. CDR3 bases: TGTGCTAGTGGTTTGAGGGATATCGGGGAGCTGTTTTTT. This codes for CASGLRDIGELFF. This chain uses TRBV12-5 with TRBJ2-2; D is uncertain. The CDR3 covers 13 residues. V lost 2 bases to trimming and J lost 7 bases, with 8 bases between them. From germline, CDR1 is LGHNT and CDR2 FRNRAP. The complete variable domain, with remaining parts taken from reference TRBV12-5 and TRBJ2-2, reads DARVTQTPRHKVTEMGQEVTMRCQPILGHNTVFWYRQTMMQGLELLAYFRNRAPLDDSGMPKDRFSAEMPDATLATLKIQPSEPRDSAVYFCASGLRDIGELFFGEGSRLTVL.

The table lists this clonotype with many counts. J is TRBJ2-6 and V is TRBV7-6, with 12 bases that match TRBD1. The length of the CDR3 is 18 residues. From germline, CDR1 is SGHVS and CDR2 FNYEAQ. Trimming cost V 2 bases and J 4 bases; bases outside gene matches: 6. The CDR3: CASSLKGQGASGANVLTF. The CDR3 region has the DNA TGTGCCAGCAGCTTAAAGGGACAGGGGGCGAGCGGGGCCAACGTCCTGACTTTC.

This clonotype was counted only a few times. The chain couples TRBV6-5 to TRBJ2-1; 8 bases agree with TRBD2. The V and J ends lost 3 bases and 7 bases, in that order; junction bases with no gene match: 5. Germline CDR1 reads MNHEY; CDR2 reads SVGAGI. The CDR3 extends over 14 amino acids. The CDR3 nucleotides read TGTGCCAGCAGTTATAGGACTAGCATTAATGAGCAGTTCTTC. Residues: CASSYRTSINEQFF.